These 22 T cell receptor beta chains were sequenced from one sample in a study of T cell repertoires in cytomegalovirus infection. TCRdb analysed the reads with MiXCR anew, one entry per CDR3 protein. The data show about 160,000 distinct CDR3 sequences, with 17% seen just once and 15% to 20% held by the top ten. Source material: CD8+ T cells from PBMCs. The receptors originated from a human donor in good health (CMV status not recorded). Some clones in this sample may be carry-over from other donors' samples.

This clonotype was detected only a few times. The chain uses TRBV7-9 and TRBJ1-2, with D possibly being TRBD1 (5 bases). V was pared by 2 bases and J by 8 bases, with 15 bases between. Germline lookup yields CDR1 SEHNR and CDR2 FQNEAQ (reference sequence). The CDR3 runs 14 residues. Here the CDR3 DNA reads TGTGCCAGCAGCTTAATCAGGGATTCATACGGCTACACCTTC. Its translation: CASSLIRDSYGYTF. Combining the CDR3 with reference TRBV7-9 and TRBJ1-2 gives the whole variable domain DTGVSQNPRHKITKRGQNVTFRCDPISEHNRLYWYRQTLGQGPEFLTYFQNEAQLEKSRLLSDRFSAERPKGSFSTLEIQRTEQGDSAMYLCASSLIRDSYGYTFGSGTRLTVV.

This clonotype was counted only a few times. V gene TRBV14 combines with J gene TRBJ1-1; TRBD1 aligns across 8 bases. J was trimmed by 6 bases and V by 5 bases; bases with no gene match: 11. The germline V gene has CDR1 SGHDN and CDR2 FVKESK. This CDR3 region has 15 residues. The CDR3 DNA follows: TGTGCCAGCAGCTTACGGACAGGGAGAGGCGCTGAAGCTTTCTTT. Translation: CASSLRTGRGAEAFF.

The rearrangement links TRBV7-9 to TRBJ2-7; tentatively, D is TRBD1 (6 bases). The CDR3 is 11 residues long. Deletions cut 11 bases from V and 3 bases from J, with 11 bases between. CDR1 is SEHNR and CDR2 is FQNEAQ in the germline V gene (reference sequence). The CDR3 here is CAGGHNYEQYF. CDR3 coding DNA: TGTGCCGGGGGACACAACTACGAGCAGTACTTC.

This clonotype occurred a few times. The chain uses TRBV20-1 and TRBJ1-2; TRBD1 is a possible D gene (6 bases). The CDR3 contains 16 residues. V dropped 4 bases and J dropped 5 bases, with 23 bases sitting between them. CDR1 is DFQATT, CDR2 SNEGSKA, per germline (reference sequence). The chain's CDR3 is CSAIPPQTGRAYGYTF. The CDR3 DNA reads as TGCAGTGCTATCCCACCACAAACAGGGCGGGCTTATGGCTACACCTTC.

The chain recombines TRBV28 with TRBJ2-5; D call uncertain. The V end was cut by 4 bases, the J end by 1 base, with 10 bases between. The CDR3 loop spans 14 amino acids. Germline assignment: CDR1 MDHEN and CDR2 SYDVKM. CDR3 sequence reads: CASSSTAVQETQYF. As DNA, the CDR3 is TGTGCCAGCAGTTCCACTGCCGTCCAAGAGACCCAGTACTTC.

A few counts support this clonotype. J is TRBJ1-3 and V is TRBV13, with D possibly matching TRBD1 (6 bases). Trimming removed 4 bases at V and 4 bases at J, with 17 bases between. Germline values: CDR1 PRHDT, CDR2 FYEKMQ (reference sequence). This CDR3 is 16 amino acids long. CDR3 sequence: CASSSRIQGAGNTIYF. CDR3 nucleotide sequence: TGTGCCAGCAGCTCCAGAATACAGGGAGCCGGAAACACCATATATTTT.

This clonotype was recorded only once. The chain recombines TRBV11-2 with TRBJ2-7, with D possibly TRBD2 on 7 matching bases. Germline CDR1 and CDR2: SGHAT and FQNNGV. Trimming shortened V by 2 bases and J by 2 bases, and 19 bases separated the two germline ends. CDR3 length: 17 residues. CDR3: CASSLLRGRGGPYEQYF. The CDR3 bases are TGTGCCAGCAGCTTACTGAGGGGCAGGGGAGGGCCCTACGAGCAGTACTTC.

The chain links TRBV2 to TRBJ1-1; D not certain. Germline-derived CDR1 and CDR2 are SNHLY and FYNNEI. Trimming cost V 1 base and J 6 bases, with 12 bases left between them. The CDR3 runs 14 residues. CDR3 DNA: TGTGCCAGCAGTGAAGGGATAGGGAAGGCTGAAGCTTTCTTT. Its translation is CASSEGIGKAEAFF.

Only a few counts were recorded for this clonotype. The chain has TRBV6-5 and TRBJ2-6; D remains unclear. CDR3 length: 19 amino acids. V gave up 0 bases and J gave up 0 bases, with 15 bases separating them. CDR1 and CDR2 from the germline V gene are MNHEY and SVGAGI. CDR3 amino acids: CASSYSTQPFTSGANVLTF. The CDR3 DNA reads TGTGCCAGCAGTTACTCGACCCAGCCCTTTACCTCTGGGGCCAACGTCCTGACTTTC.

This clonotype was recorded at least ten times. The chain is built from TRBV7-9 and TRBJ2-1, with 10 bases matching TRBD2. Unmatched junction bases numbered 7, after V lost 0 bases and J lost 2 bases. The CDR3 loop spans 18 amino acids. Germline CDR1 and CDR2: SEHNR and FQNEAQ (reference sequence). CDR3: CASSLAEASGSAYNEQFF. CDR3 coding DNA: TGTGCCAGCAGCTTAGCGGAGGCTAGCGGGAGTGCCTACAATGAGCAGTTCTTC.

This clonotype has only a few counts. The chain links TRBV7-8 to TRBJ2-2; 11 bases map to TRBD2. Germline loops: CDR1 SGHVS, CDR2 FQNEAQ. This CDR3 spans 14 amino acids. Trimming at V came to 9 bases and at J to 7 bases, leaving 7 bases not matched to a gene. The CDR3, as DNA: TGTGCCAGTACTAGCGGGAGATTGGTCGGGGAGCTGTTTTTT. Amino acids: CASTSGRLVGELFF. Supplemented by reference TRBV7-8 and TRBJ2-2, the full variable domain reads GAGVSQSPRYKVAKRGQDVALRCDPISGHVSLFWYQQALGQGPEFLTYFQNEAQLDKSGLPSDRFFAERPEGSVSTLKIQRTQQEDSAVYLCASTSGRLVGELFFGEGSRLTVL.

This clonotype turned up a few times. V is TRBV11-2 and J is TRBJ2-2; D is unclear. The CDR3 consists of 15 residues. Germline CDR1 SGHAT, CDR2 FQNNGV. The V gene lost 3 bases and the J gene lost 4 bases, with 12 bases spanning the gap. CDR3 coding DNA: TGTGCCAGCAGCTTTCCAGATATTTTCACCGGGGAGCTGTTTTTT. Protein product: CASSFPDIFTGELFF.

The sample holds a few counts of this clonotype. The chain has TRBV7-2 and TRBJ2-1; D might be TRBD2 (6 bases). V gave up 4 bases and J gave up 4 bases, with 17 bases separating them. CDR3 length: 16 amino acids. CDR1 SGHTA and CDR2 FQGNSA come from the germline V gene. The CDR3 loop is CASSYYVIAAYNEQFF. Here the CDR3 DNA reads TGTGCCAGCAGCTATTACGTGATAGCGGCTTACAATGAGCAGTTCTTC. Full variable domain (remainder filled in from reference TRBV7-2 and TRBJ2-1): GAGVSQSPSNKVTEKGKDVELRCDPISGHTALYWYRQSLGQGLEFLIYFQGNSAPDKSGLPSDRFSAERTGGSVSTLTIQRTQQEDSAVYLCASSYYVIAAYNEQFFGPGTRLTVL.

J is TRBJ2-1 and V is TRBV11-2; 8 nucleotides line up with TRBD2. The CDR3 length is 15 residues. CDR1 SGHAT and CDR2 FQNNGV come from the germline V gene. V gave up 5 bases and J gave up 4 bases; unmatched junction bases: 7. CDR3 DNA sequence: TGTGCCAGCAGCCCCGGGACTAGAAATTACAATGAGCAGTTCTTC. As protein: CASSPGTRNYNEQFF. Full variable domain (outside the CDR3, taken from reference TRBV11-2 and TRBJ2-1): EAGVAQSPRYKIIEKRQSVAFWCNPISGHATLYWYQQILGQGPKLLIQFQNNGVVDDSQLPKDRFSAERLKGVDSTLKIQPAKLEDSAVYLCASSPGTRNYNEQFFGPGTRLTVL.

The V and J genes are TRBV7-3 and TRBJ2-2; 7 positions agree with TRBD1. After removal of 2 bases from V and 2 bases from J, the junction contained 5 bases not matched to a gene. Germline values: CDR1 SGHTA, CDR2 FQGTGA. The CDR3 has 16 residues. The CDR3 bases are TGTGCCAGCAGCTTACCGGGACAGACAAACACCGGGGAGCTGTTTTTT. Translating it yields CASSLPGQTNTGELFF.

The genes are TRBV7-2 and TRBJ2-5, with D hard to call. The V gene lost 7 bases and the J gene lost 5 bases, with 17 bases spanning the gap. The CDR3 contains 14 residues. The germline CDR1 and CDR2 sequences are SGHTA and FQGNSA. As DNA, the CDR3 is TGTGCCAGCACCCCTCGAACGGTCGGGGAGACCCAGTACTTC. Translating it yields CASTPRTVGETQYF.

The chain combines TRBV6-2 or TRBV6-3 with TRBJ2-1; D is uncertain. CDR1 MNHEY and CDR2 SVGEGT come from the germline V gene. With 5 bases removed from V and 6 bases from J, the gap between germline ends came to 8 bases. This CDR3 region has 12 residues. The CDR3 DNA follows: TGTGCCAGCAGTCCAATTGCCAATGAGCAGTTCTTC. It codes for CASSPIANEQFF.

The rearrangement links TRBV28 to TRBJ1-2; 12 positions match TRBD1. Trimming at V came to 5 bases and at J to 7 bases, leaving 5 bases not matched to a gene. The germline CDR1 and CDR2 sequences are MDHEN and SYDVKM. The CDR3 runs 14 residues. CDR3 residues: CASSRDRGRVGYTF. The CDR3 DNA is TGTGCCAGCAGTAGGGACAGGGGGCGCGTTGGCTACACCTTC.

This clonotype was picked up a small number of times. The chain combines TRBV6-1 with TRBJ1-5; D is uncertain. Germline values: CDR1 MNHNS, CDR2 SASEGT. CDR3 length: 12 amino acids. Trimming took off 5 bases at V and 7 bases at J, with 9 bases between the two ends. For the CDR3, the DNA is TGTGCCAGCAGTTGGGCTCGCCAGCCCCAGCATTTT. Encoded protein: CASSWARQPQHF.

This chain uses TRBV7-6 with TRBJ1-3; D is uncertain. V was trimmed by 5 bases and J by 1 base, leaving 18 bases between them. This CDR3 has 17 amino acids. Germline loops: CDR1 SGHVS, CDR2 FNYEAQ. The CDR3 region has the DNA TGTGCCAGCAGCCGCCGGGCAGAAGGAGGGTCTGGAAACACCATATATTTT. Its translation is CASSRRAEGGSGNTIYF. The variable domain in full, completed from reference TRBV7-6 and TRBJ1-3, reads GAGVSQSPRYKVTKRGQDVALRCDPISGHVSLYWYRQALGQGPEFLTYFNYEAQQDKSGLPNDRFSAERPEGSISTLTIQRTEQRDSAMYRCASSRRAEGGSGNTIYFGEGSWLTVV.

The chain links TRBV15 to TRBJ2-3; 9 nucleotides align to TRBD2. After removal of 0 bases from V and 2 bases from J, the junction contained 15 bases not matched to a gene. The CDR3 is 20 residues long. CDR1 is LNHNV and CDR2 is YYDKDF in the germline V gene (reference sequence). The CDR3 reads CATSRDRIQRGVLNTDTQYF. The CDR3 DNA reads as TGTGCCACCAGCAGAGATCGCATCCAGCGGGGGGTCCTAAACACAGATACGCAGTATTTT.

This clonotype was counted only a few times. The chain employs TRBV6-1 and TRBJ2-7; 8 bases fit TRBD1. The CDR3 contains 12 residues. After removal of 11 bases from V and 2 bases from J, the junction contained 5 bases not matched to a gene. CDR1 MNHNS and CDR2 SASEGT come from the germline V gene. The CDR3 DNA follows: TGTGCCTCCGACAGGGGACCCTACGAGCAGTACTTC. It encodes CASDRGPYEQYF.